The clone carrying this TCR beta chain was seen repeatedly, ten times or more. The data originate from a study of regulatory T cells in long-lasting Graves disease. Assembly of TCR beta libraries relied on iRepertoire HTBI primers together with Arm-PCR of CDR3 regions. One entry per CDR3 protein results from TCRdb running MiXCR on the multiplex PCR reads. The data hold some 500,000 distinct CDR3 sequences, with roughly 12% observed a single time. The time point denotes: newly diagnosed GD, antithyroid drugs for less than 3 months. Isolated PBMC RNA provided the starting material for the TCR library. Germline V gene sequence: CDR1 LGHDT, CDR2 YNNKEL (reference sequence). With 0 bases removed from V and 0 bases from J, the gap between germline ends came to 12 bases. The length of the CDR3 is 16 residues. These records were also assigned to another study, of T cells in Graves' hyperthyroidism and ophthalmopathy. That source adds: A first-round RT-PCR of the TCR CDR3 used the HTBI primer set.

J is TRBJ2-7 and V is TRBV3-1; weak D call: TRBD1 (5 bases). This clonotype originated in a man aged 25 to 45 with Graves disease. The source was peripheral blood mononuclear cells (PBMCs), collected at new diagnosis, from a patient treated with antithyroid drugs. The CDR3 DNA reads TGTGCCAGCAGCCAAGAATTGGGGCAGGACTCCTACGAGCAGTACTTC. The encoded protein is CASSQELGQDSYEQYF.